Sequencing of this T cell receptor beta chain was carried out in a study of brain T cells in children with intractable seizures. With 2 bases removed from V and 5 bases from J, the gap between germline ends came to 6 bases. Germline V CDR1 and CDR2: LGHDT, YNNKEL (reference sequence). The CDR3 extends over 12 amino acids. Assay: immunoSEQ multiplex PCR; the TCRdb copy retains only in-frame clones and omits some. The data show fewer than 150,000 clones, around 94% seen once. This clone was counted between two and nine times. The J gene is TRBJ1-1, the V gene TRBV3-1 (or the pseudogene TRBV3-2); tentative D call: TRBD1 (5 bases). Sequencing was performed on peripheral blood, taken at surgery. This receptor was identified in a boy under two years old with hemimegalencephaly and intractable seizures. CDR3 protein: CASSQYRTEAFF. The CDR3 DNA reads as TGTGCCAGCAGCCAATACAGGACTGAAGCTTTCTTT.